Each of the 10 T cell receptor beta chains below was sequenced from the same sample in a study of shared T cell receptors in the human thymus. Libraries were prepared by immunoSEQ multiplex PCR; TCRdb keeps only in-frame clonotypes and omits some of them. The sample carries hundreds of thousands of clones, 80% to 90% recorded once. In addition, the sample was reused for a study of human thymus T cells.

The specimen sequenced was thymocytes. The source is a boy younger than two with a congenital heart defect.

J is TRBJ1-5 and V is TRBV30, with D possibly TRBD1 on 6 matching bases. This CDR3 has 12 residues. Germline V lookup: CDR1 GTSNPN, CDR2 SVGIG (reference sequence). Between the trimmed V and J ends, which lost 0 bases and 6 bases, there was a span of 6 bases. The CDR3 here is CAWSVQGQPQHF. CDR3 nucleotide sequence: TGTGCCTGGAGTGTACAGGGTCAGCCCCAGCATTTT.

This clone turned up a few times. This sequence joins TRBV16 and TRBJ2-7; D may be TRBD1 (6 bases). CDR3 size: 14 residues. Germline V lookup: CDR1 KGHSY, CDR2 FQNENV. Trimming shortened V by 4 bases and J by 1 base, and 11 bases separated the two germline ends. The CDR3 region has the DNA TGTGCCAGCAGCCCTACAAGGGGGTCCTACGAGCAGTACTTC. Its protein product is CASSPTRGSYEQYF. The entire variable domain, with the rest obtained from reference TRBV16 and TRBJ2-7, is as follows: GEEVAQTPKHLVRGEGQKAKLYCAPIKGHSYVFWYQQVLKNEFKFLISFQNENVFDETGMPKERFSAKCLPNSPCSLEIQATKLEDSAVYFCASSPTRGSYEQYFGPGTRLTVT.

J is TRBJ2-1 and V is TRBV5-1; 8 positions agree with TRBD2. J lost 6 bases, V lost 5 bases, and 19 bases had no gene match. The CDR3 runs 18 residues. Germline CDR1 reads SGHRS; CDR2 reads YFSETQ. The CDR3 nucleotides read TGCGCCAGCAGGAACCTAAATACGGCGGGGGGCGGTTTCAATGAGCAGTTCTTC. This translates into CASRNLNTAGGGFNEQFF.

The J gene is TRBJ1-6, the V gene TRBV2, with D uncertain. Germline V gene lookup returns CDR1 SNHLY and CDR2 FYNNEI. V gave up 4 bases and J gave up 6 bases, with 10 bases separating them. There are 14 residues in the CDR3. This CDR3 reads CASSAWQSNSPLHF. The CDR3 DNA follows: TGTGCCAGCAGTGCCTGGCAGTCTAATTCACCCCTCCACTTT.

The rearrangement links TRBV29-1 to TRBJ2-3; 7 positions agree with TRBD1. The J segment lost 3 bases and the V segment lost 3 bases, leaving 12 bases of the junction unmatched. Germline V CDR1 and CDR2: SQVTM, ANQGSEA. This CDR3 region has 16 residues. CDR3 nucleotides: TGCAGCGTTGAGGCCCAGACAGGGCGACGGACAGATACGCAGTATTTT. Protein product: CSVEAQTGRRTDTQYF.

This clone appeared once. V usage is TRBV5-1 and J usage is TRBJ1-2; 8 bases match TRBD1. In germline, CDR1 is SGHRS, CDR2 YFSETQ. The V segment lost 0 bases and the J segment 4 bases; nucleotides outside the gene matches: 2. This CDR3 is 14 amino acids long. The CDR3 DNA reads as TGCGCCAGCAGCTTGGCAGGGGGCGCCTATGGCTACACCTTC. It codes for CASSLAGGAYGYTF.

This chain links TRBV6-1 with TRBJ2-1; tentative D call: TRBD1 (6 bases). The germline gives CDR1 MNHNS, CDR2 SASEGT. Trimming stripped 0 bases from V and 1 base from J, with 13 bases between. The length of the CDR3 is 17 residues. CDR3 amino acids: CASSEARRRGSYNEQFF. CDR3 nucleotide sequence: TGTGCCAGCAGTGAAGCGCGTAGAAGGGGGTCCTACAATGAGCAGTTCTTC.

The chain combines TRBV4-1 with TRBJ2-4, with 9 positions matching TRBD2. Germline CDR1 reads MGHRA; CDR2 reads YSYEKL. This CDR3 comprises 19 residues. The V segment lost 0 bases and the J segment 0 bases; nucleotides outside the gene matches: 9. This CDR3 is CASSQDNSSGILAKNIQYF. Here the CDR3 DNA reads TGCGCCAGCAGCCAAGACAACTCTAGCGGGATACTAGCCAAAAACATTCAGTACTTC.

This chain connects TRBV4-1 to TRBJ1-6, with 10 bases identical to TRBD1. V trimming: 3 bases; J trimming: 9 bases; junction bases outside the gene matches: 5. CDR1 is MGHRA and CDR2 is YSYEKL in the germline V gene. The CDR3 contains 15 residues. CDR3 bases: TGCGCCAGCAGCCAGGACAGGGGGTTTGGTTCACCCCTCCACTTT. Its protein product is CASSQDRGFGSPLHF.

The J gene is TRBJ2-3, the V gene TRBV5-4, with D tentatively TRBD2 (6 bases). The V end was cut by 0 bases, the J end by 1 base, with 18 bases between. This CDR3 is built from 18 residues. The germline gives CDR1 SGHNT, CDR2 YYREEE (reference sequence). The CDR3 reads CASSLGGRGGGCTDTQYF. DNA of the CDR3: TGTGCCAGCAGCTTGGGGGGAAGAGGTGGGGGGTGCACAGATACGCAGTATTTT.